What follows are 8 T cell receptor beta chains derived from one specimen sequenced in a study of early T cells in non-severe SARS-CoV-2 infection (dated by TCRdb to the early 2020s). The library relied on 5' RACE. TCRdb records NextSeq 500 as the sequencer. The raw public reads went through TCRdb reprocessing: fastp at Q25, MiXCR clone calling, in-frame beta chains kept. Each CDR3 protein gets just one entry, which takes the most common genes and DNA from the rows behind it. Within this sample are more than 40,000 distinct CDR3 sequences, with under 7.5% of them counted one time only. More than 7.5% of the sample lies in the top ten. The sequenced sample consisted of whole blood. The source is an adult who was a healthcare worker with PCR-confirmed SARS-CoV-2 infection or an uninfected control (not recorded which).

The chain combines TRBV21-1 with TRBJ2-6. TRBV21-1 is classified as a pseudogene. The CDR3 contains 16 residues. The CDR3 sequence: CASSKVEPPLSNVLTF. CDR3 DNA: TGTGCCAGCAGCAAAGTCGAACCGCCTCTATCCAACGTCCTGACTTTC.

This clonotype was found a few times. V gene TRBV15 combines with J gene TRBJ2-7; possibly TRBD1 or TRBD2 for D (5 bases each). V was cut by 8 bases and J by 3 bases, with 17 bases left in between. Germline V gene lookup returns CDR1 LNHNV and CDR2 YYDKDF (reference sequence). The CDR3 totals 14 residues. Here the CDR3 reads CATCRGRTDYEQYF. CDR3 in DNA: TGTGCCACCTGTCGGGGACGGACCGACTACGAGCAGTACTTC.

The CDR3 spells CASSPGTGKTGITDTQYF. The CDR3 DNA is TGTGCCAGCAGTCCCGGGACGGGAAAAACCGGGATTACAGATACGCAGTATTTT. The rearrangement links TRBV7-9 to TRBJ2-3; D possibly matches TRBD1 or TRBD2 (5 bases each). Trimming removed 6 bases from V and 3 bases from J, with 25 bases in between. CDR1 and CDR2 (germline): SEHNR, FQNEAQ (reference sequence). There are 18 residues in the CDR3. The whole variable domain, filled in from reference TRBV7-9 and TRBJ2-3, reads DTGVSQNPRHKITKRGQNVTFRCDPISEHNRLYWYRQTLGQGPEFLTYFQNEAQLEKSRLLSDRFSAERPKGSFSTLEIQRTEQGDSAMYLCASSPGTGKTGITDTQYFGPGTRLTVL.

The CDR3 loop is CATCRGRVGSEQFF. CDR3 sequence (DNA): TGTGCCACATGCAGGGGGCGAGTCGGGAGTGAGCAGTTCTTC. The V and J genes are TRBV15 and TRBJ2-1; the match to TRBD1 covers 8 bases. Germline V gives CDR1 LNHNV, CDR2 YYDKDF (reference sequence). V lost 9 bases, J lost 9 bases, and 13 bases stayed unmatched. The CDR3 has 14 amino acids.

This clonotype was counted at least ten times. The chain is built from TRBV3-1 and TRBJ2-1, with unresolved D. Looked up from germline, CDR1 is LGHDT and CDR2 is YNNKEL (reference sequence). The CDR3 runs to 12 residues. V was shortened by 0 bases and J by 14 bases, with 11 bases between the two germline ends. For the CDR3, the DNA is TGTGCCAGCAGCCAAGAATATAGCCTGAAGTTCTTC. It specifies CASSQEYSLKFF.

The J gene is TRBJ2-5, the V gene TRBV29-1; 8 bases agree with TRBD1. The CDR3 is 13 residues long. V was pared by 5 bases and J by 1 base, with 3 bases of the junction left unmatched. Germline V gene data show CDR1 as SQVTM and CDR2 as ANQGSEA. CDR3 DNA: TGCAGCGTTAGGACAGGGACCCAAGAGACCCAGTACTTC. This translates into CSVRTGTQETQYF.

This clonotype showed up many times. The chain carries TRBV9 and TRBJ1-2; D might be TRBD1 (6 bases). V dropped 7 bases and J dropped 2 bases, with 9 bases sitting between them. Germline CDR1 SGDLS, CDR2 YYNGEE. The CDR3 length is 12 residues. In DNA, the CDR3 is TGTGCCAGCCGCCAGGGGAACTATGGCTACACCTTC. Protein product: CASRQGNYGYTF. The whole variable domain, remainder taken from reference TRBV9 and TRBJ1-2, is DSGVTQTPKHLITATGQRVTLRCSPRSGDLSVYWYQQSLDQGLQFLIQYYNGEERAKGNILERFSAQQFPDLHSELNLSSLELGDSALYFCASRQGNYGYTFGSGTRLTVV.

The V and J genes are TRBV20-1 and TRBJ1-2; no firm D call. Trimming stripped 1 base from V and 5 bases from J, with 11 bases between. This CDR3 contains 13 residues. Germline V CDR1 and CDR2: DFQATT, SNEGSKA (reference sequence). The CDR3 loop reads CSARGVETYGYTF. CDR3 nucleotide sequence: TGCAGTGCTAGAGGCGTTGAAACTTATGGCTACACCTTC.